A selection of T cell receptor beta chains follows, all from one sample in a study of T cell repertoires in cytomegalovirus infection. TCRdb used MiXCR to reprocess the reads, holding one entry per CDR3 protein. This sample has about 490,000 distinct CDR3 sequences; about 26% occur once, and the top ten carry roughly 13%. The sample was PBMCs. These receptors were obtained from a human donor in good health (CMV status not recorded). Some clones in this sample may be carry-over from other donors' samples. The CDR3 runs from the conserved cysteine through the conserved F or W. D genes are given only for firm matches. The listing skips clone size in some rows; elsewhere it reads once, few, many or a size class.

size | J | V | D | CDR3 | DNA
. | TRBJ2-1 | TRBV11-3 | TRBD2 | CASSLGSGDEQFF | TGTGCCAGCAGCTTAGGAAGCGGGGATGAGCAGTTCTTC
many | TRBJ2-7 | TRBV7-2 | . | CASSLVTGASYEQYF | TGTGCCAGCAGCTTAGTCACTGGGGCCTCCTACGAGCAGTACTTC
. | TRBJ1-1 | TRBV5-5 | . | CASSLDPRFNTEAFF | TGTGCCAGCAGCTTGGACCCGCGCTTTAACACTGAAGCTTTCTTT
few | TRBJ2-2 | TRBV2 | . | CASSEGQGNTGELFF | TGTGCCAGCAGTGAAGGGCAGGGAAACACCGGGGAGCTGTTTTTT
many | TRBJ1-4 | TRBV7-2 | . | CAVGRNEKLFF | TGTGCGGTGGGCAGAAATGAAAAACTGTTTTTT
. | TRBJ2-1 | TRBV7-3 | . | CASTPREANEQFF | TGTGCCAGCACCCCAAGGGAAGCAAATGAGCAGTTCTTC
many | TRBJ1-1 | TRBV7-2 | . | CASSPTIRGGGTEAFF | TGTGCCAGCAGCCCTACTATCAGGGGAGGTGGGACTGAAGCTTTCTTT
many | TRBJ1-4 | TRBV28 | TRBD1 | CASSSGQGNEKLFF | TGTGCCAGCAGCTCGGGACAGGGAAATGAAAAACTGTTTTTT
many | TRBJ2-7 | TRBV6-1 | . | CASTLHTGSSQTYEQYF | TGTGCCAGCACCCTCCACACAGGGTCATCCCAAACCTACGAGCAGTACTTC
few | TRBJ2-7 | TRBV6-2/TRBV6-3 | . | CASSYWGEEQYF | TGTGCCAGCAGTTACTGGGGGGAAGAGCAGTACTTC
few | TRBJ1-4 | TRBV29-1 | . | CSVEGTLNEKLFF | TGCAGCGTTGAGGGGACTCTTAATGAAAAACTGTTTTTT
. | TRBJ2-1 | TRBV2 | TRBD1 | CASSEQGESYNEQFF | TGTGCCAGCAGTGAACAGGGGGAAAGTTACAATGAGCAGTTCTTC
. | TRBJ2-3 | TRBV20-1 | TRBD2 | CSAPSLTGGPADTQYF | TGCAGTGCGCCGTCCCTCACGGGAGGGCCCGCAGATACGCAGTATTTT
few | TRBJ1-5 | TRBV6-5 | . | CASSYSSRNDQPQHF | TGTGCCAGCAGTTACTCGAGCCGGAATGATCAGCCCCAGCATTTT
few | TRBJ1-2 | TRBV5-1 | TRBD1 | CASSFSGDRGSYGYTF | TGCGCCAGCAGCTTTTCTGGGGACAGGGGATCCTATGGCTACACCTTC
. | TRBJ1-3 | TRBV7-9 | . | CASSLTDRNSGNTIYF | TGTGCCAGCAGCTTAACAGACAGGAATTCTGGAAACACCATATATTTT
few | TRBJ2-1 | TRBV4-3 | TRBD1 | CASSQGQGAREQFF | TGCGCCAGCAGCCAAGGACAGGGGGCACGTGAGCAGTTCTTC
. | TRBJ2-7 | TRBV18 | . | CASLSSYEQYF | TGTGCCAGTTTAAGCTCCTACGAGCAGTACTTC
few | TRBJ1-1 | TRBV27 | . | CASSQTGADTEAFF | TGTGCCAGCAGTCAGACAGGCGCCGACACTGAAGCTTTCTTT
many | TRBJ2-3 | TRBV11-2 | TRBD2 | CASSSGLAGSTDTQYF | TGTGCCAGCAGCTCCGGACTAGCGGGAAGCACAGATACGCAGTATTTT
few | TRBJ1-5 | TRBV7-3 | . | CASSQGLGQPQHF | TGTGCCAGCAGCCAGGGGCTGGGTCAGCCCCAGCATTTT
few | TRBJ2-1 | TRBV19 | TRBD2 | CASREGGSAGNEQFF | TGTGCCAGTAGGGAAGGCGGGAGTGCGGGCAATGAGCAGTTCTTC
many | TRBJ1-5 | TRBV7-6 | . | CASSQTPKGSPPQHF | TGTGCCAGCAGCCAAACACCAAAAGGAAGTCCGCCCCAGCATTTT
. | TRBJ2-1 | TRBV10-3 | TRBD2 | CATQTSGGYNEQFF | TGTGCCACGCAGACTAGCGGGGGATACAATGAGCAGTTCTTC
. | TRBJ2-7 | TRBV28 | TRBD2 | CASRTAGSYEQYF | TGTGCCAGCCGAACAGCGGGGTCCTACGAGCAGTACTTC
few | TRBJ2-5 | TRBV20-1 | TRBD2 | CSASQIAGPGETQYF | TGCAGTGCTTCTCAGATAGCGGGACCAGGGGAGACCCAGTACTTC
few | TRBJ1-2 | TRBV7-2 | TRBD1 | CASSTQGAGTYGYTF | TGTGCCAGCAGCACACAGGGGGCGGGGACCTATGGCTACACCTTC
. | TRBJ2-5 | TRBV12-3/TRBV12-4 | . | CASSPVRVETQYF | TGTGCCAGCAGTCCCGTTAGGGTGGAGACCCAGTACTTC
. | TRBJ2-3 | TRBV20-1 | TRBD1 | CSATGTELYTQYF | TGCAGTGCGACCGGGACAGAATTATATACGCAGTATTTT
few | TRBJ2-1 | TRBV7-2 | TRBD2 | CASSLIGLAINEQFF | TGTGCCAGCAGCTTGATCGGACTAGCGATAAATGAGCAGTTCTTC
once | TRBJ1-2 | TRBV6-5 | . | CASSRLLPNYGYTF | TGTGCCAGCAGTCGGCTGTTACCTAACTATGGCTACACCTTC
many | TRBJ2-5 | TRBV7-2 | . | CASSLTRDPESAQYF | TGTGCCAGCAGCTTGACGCGGGACCCGGAATCGGCCCAGTACTTC
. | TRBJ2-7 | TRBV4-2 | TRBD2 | CASSQDDGLAGPEQYF | TGTGCCAGCAGCCAGGACGATGGACTAGCGGGACCCGAGCAGTACTTC
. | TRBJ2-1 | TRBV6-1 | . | CASGAGRPTYNEQFF | TGTGCCAGCGGGGCGGGACGGCCGACCTACAATGAGCAGTTCTTC
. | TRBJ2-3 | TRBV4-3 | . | CASSQDRSGRYTDTQYF | TGCGCCAGCAGCCAAGATCGGAGCGGCAGGTACACAGATACGCAGTATTTT
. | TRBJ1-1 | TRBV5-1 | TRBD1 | CASSLTGVGTEAFF | TGCGCCAGCAGCCTCACAGGGGTAGGCACTGAAGCTTTCTTT
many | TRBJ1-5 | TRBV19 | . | CASSIDRSTETFNQPQHF | TGTGCCAGTAGTATAGATCGGTCGACCGAAACCTTCAATCAGCCCCAGCATTTT
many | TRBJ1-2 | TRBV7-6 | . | CASSLGSIASEYGYTF | TGTGCCAGCAGCTTAGGTTCAATAGCATCGGAGTATGGCTACACCTTC
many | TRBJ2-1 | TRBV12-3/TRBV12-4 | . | CASRNGRDLFREGVF | TGTGCCAGCAGGAATGGCCGGGACCTTTTTCGCGAGGGGGTCTTC
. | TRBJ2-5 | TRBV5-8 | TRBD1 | CASSSGTGFETQYF | TGTGCCAGCAGCTCAGGGACAGGGTTTGAGACCCAGTACTTC
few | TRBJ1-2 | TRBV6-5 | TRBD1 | CASSLSPGQVLYGYTF | TGTGCCAGCAGTTTATCGCCGGGACAGGTCCTCTATGGCTACACCTTC
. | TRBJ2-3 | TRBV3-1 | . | CASSQEVGVGDTQYF | TGTGCCAGCAGCCAAGAAGTGGGGGTAGGGGATACGCAGTATTTT
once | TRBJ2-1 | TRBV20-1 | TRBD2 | CSARGSGSRTYNEQFF | TGCAGTGCTAGAGGCAGCGGGAGTAGAACCTACAATGAGCAGTTCTTC
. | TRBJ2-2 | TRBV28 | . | CASSFAVHTGELFF | TGTGCCAGCAGTTTCGCGGTCCACACCGGGGAGCTGTTTTTT
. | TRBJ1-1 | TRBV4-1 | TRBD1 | CASSQGGTGRPTEAFF | TGTGCCAGCAGCCAGGGGGGCACAGGGAGGCCCACTGAAGCTTTCTTT
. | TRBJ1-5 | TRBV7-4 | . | CASSSEEQNYSNQPQHF | TGTGCCAGCAGCTCAGAGGAACAGAATTATAGCAATCAGCCCCAGCATTTT
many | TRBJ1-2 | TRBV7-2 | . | CASSLDFRVLVGYTF | TGTGCCAGCAGCTTAGACTTCCGGGTTTTAGTTGGCTACACCTTC
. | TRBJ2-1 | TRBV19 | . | CASSFRSDNEQFF | TGTGCCAGTAGTTTTAGGAGCGATAATGAGCAGTTCTTC
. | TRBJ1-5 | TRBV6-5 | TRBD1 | CASSWGQGMGQPQHF | TGTGCCAGCAGTTGGGGACAGGGGATGGGTCAGCCCCAGCATTTT
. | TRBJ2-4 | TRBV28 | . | CASSFGGSAKNIQYF | TGTGCCAGCAGTTTCGGCGGTAGCGCCAAAAACATTCAGTACTTC
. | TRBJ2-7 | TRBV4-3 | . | CASSQGAIHYEQYF | TGCGCCAGCAGCCAAGGTGCAATTCACTACGAGCAGTACTTC